A selection of T cell receptor beta chains follows, all from one sample in a study of OX40 agonist ivuxolimab in advanced cancers. Profiling relied on immunoSEQ multiplex PCR, and the TCRdb table lists in-frame clones only, not all of them. Seen here are roughly 6,000 clones, 81% observed once, and the top ten hold around 12%. This specimen was CD4+ or CD8+ T cells sorted from blood, taken in a trial of the OX40 agonist ivuxolimab. The receptors here all came from an adult with an advanced solid tumor such as melanoma, head and neck, liver or kidney cancer. The CDR3 runs from the conserved cysteine through the conserved F or W. Fields, in order: clone size, J gene, D gene, V gene, CDR3 protein, CDR3 DNA. The D gene is left open where the match is weak. Only part of the rows carry a size: once, few, many, or a class if the clone is expanded.

clone size: .
J gene: TRBJ2-2
D gene: .
V gene: TRBV21-1
CDR3 protein: CASSNRGSGELFF
CDR3 DNA: TGTGCCAGCAGCAACCGAGGGTCCGGGGAGCTGTTTTTT

clone size: once
J gene: TRBJ2-7
D gene: .
V gene: TRBV9
CDR3 protein: CASSPGGYEQYF
CDR3 DNA: TGTGCCAGCAGCCCCGGTGGCTACGAGCAGTACTTC

clone size: once
J gene: TRBJ2-7
D gene: .
V gene: TRBV4-1
CDR3 protein: CASSQEQASSYEQYF
CDR3 DNA: TGCGCCAGCAGCCAAGAACAGGCAAGCTCCTACGAGCAGTACTTC

clone size: .
J gene: TRBJ1-1
D gene: .
V gene: TRBV5-1
CDR3 protein: CASSLVGRPDTEAFF
CDR3 DNA: TGCGCCAGCAGCTTGGTAGGTCGGCCGGACACTGAAGCTTTCTTT

clone size: .
J gene: TRBJ1-2
D gene: .
V gene: TRBV13
CDR3 protein: CASSGGVGGGKGYTF
CDR3 DNA: TGTGCCAGCAGCGGAGGGGTAGGGGGAGGAAAAGGCTACACCTTC

clone size: few
J gene: TRBJ2-3
D gene: TRBD1
V gene: TRBV5-1
CDR3 protein: CASSSRTGTSTDTQYF
CDR3 DNA: TGCGCCAGCAGCTCCCGGACAGGTACTAGCACAGATACGCAGTATTTT

clone size: few
J gene: TRBJ2-7
D gene: TRBD2
V gene: TRBV9
CDR3 protein: CASSPSGRGVPYEQYF
CDR3 DNA: TGTGCCAGCAGCCCCAGCGGCCGGGGGGTTCCCTACGAGCAGTACTTC

clone size: .
J gene: TRBJ1-4
D gene: TRBD1
V gene: TRBV4-1
CDR3 protein: CASSQGTGALNEKLFF
CDR3 DNA: TGCGCCAGCAGCCAAGGGACAGGGGCTCTGAATGAAAAACTGTTTTTT

clone size: .
J gene: TRBJ2-7
D gene: .
V gene: TRBV4-1
CDR3 protein: CASSQYRDEQYF
CDR3 DNA: TGCGCCAGCAGCCAATACAGGGACGAGCAGTACTTC

clone size: large
J gene: TRBJ2-7
D gene: .
V gene: TRBV5-1
CDR3 protein: CASSFAQGGSYEQYF
CDR3 DNA: TGCGCCAGCAGCTTCGCGCAGGGGGGATCCTACGAGCAGTACTTC

clone size: .
J gene: TRBJ2-7
D gene: .
V gene: TRBV19
CDR3 protein: CASSIPGGGYEQYF
CDR3 DNA: TGTGCCAGTAGTATCCCGGGGGGCGGCTACGAGCAGTACTTC

clone size: .
J gene: TRBJ2-3
D gene: TRBD2
V gene: TRBV27
CDR3 protein: CASSQIATGLAGADTQYF
CDR3 DNA: TGTGCCAGCAGCCAAATTGCGACCGGACTAGCGGGGGCAGATACGCAGTATTTT

clone size: .
J gene: TRBJ1-6
D gene: TRBD1
V gene: TRBV7-2
CDR3 protein: CASSLAGTGPNSPLHF
CDR3 DNA: TGTGCCAGCAGCTTAGCCGGGACAGGGCCAAATTCACCCCTCCACTTT

clone size: .
J gene: TRBJ1-6
D gene: .
V gene: TRBV10-2
CDR3 protein: CASSEYGHSNSPLHF
CDR3 DNA: TGCGCCAGCAGTGAGTACGGACACAGTAATTCACCCCTCCACTTT

clone size: .
J gene: TRBJ1-5
D gene: .
V gene: TRBV27
CDR3 protein: CASSSGFLSGQPQHF
CDR3 DNA: TGTGCCAGCAGTTCAGGGTTTCTCAGCGGTCAGCCCCAGCATTTT

clone size: .
J gene: TRBJ1-1
D gene: .
V gene: TRBV4-1
CDR3 protein: CASSQDAPGPEAFF
CDR3 DNA: TGCGCCAGCAGCCAAGACGCCCCCGGTCCCGAAGCTTTCTTT

clone size: few
J gene: TRBJ2-7
D gene: TRBD1
V gene: TRBV5-1
CDR3 protein: CASSLGTGGTGGDEQYF
CDR3 DNA: TGCGCCAGCAGCTTGGGTACCGGTGGGACAGGGGGCGACGAGCAGTACTTC

clone size: .
J gene: TRBJ1-1
D gene: TRBD1
V gene: TRBV4-1
CDR3 protein: CASSRVTGDGGEAFF
CDR3 DNA: TGCGCCAGCAGCCGCGTGACAGGGGATGGTGGTGAAGCTTTCTTT

clone size: once
J gene: TRBJ2-7
D gene: .
V gene: TRBV9
CDR3 protein: CASSPGMGLYEQYF
CDR3 DNA: TGTGCCAGCAGCCCGGGGATGGGGTTGTACGAGCAGTACTTC

clone size: .
J gene: TRBJ2-2
D gene: .
V gene: TRBV19
CDR3 protein: CASSIDLDLNGELFF
CDR3 DNA: TGTGCCAGTAGTATAGACTTGGACCTCAACGGGGAGCTGTTTTTT

clone size: once
J gene: TRBJ2-1
D gene: .
V gene: TRBV7-3
CDR3 protein: CASSLTSRDEQFF
CDR3 DNA: TGTGCCAGCAGCTTAACTAGTAGGGATGAGCAGTTCTTC

clone size: few
J gene: TRBJ2-1
D gene: TRBD2
V gene: TRBV10-3
CDR3 protein: CAISEPASGDNEQFF
CDR3 DNA: TGTGCCATCAGTGAACCGGCTAGCGGGGACAATGAGCAGTTCTTC

clone size: .
J gene: TRBJ2-1
D gene: TRBD2
V gene: TRBV29-1
CDR3 protein: CSVQTSRVYNEQFF
CDR3 DNA: TGCAGCGTTCAGACTAGCCGGGTCTACAATGAGCAGTTCTTC

clone size: once
J gene: TRBJ2-7
D gene: TRBD1
V gene: TRBV10-2
CDR3 protein: CASSEFGTDYEQYF
CDR3 DNA: TGCGCCAGCAGTGAGTTTGGGACAGACTACGAGCAGTACTTC

clone size: .
J gene: TRBJ2-1
D gene: .
V gene: TRBV28
CDR3 protein: CASSPDNEQFF
CDR3 DNA: TGTGCCAGCAGTCCCGATAATGAGCAGTTCTTC

clone size: once
J gene: TRBJ1-1
D gene: .
V gene: TRBV27
CDR3 protein: CASSPTGGNTEAFF
CDR3 DNA: TGTGCCAGCAGTCCTACAGGAGGAAACACTGAAGCTTTCTTT

clone size: .
J gene: TRBJ1-1
D gene: .
V gene: TRBV6-1
CDR3 protein: CATVTANTEAFF
CDR3 DNA: TGTGCCACCGTGACTGCAAACACTGAAGCTTTCTTT

clone size: few
J gene: TRBJ2-5
D gene: TRBD1
V gene: TRBV28
CDR3 protein: CASSDQGVRETQYF
CDR3 DNA: TGTGCCAGCAGTGACCAGGGGGTAAGAGAGACCCAGTACTTC

clone size: .
J gene: TRBJ1-1
D gene: .
V gene: TRBV27
CDR3 protein: CASSLSGGNTEAFF
CDR3 DNA: TGTGCCAGCAGTTTATCAGGCGGTAACACTGAAGCTTTCTTT

clone size: .
J gene: TRBJ2-4
D gene: TRBD1
V gene: TRBV2
CDR3 protein: CASSRGQGGDIQYF
CDR3 DNA: TGTGCCAGCAGCCGGGGACAGGGGGGAGACATTCAGTACTTC

clone size: .
J gene: TRBJ2-3
D gene: .
V gene: TRBV13
CDR3 protein: CASSPPGIEYTDTQYF
CDR3 DNA: TGTGCCAGCAGCCCTCCGGGGATCGAGTACACAGATACGCAGTATTTT

clone size: few
J gene: TRBJ2-1
D gene: .
V gene: TRBV7-8
CDR3 protein: CASSLEGKIYNEQFF
CDR3 DNA: TGTGCCAGCAGCTTAGAAGGTAAAATCTACAATGAGCAGTTCTTC

clone size: .
J gene: TRBJ2-7
D gene: TRBD2
V gene: TRBV5-4
CDR3 protein: CASSSLGEGSYEQYF
CDR3 DNA: TGTGCCAGCAGCTCGCTTGGGGAGGGGTCCTACGAGCAGTACTTC

clone size: .
J gene: TRBJ1-2
D gene: .
V gene: TRBV7-8
CDR3 protein: CASSSLVQGHGGYTF
CDR3 DNA: TGTGCCAGCAGCTCCTTGGTGCAGGGTCATGGCGGCTACACCTTC

clone size: .
J gene: TRBJ2-7
D gene: .
V gene: TRBV27
CDR3 protein: CASSPPPGLKYEQYF
CDR3 DNA: TGTGCCAGCAGTCCCCCCCCCGGGCTCAAGTACGAGCAGTACTTC

clone size: .
J gene: TRBJ2-7
D gene: .
V gene: TRBV4-1
CDR3 protein: CASSPGRGREQYF
CDR3 DNA: TGCGCCAGCAGCCCTGGGAGGGGGCGCGAGCAGTACTTC

clone size: .
J gene: TRBJ2-3
D gene: TRBD2
V gene: TRBV5-6
CDR3 protein: CASSSMTSGENTDTQYF
CDR3 DNA: TGTGCCAGCAGCTCAATGACTAGCGGGGAAAACACAGATACGCAGTATTTT

clone size: .
J gene: TRBJ2-5
D gene: .
V gene: TRBV7-2
CDR3 protein: CASSFDRRGETQYF
CDR3 DNA: TGTGCCAGCAGCTTTGACAGGCGAGGCGAGACCCAGTACTTC

clone size: .
J gene: TRBJ2-1
D gene: TRBD1
V gene: TRBV27
CDR3 protein: CASSTLTGVRNEQFF
CDR3 DNA: TGTGCCAGCAGTACCCTGACAGGGGTGAGGAATGAGCAGTTCTTC

clone size: .
J gene: TRBJ1-1
D gene: TRBD1
V gene: TRBV2
CDR3 protein: CATTWTGTTEAFF
CDR3 DNA: TGTGCCACCACATGGACAGGGACCACTGAAGCTTTCTTT

clone size: .
J gene: TRBJ2-7
D gene: .
V gene: TRBV27
CDR3 protein: CASSLSGSYEQYF
CDR3 DNA: TGTGCCAGCAGTTTATCGGGCAGCTACGAGCAGTACTTC

clone size: .
J gene: TRBJ1-2
D gene: .
V gene: TRBV6-5
CDR3 protein: CASSYSNSNYGYTF
CDR3 DNA: TGTGCCAGCAGTTACTCAAACTCAAACTATGGCTACACCTTC

clone size: .
J gene: TRBJ2-1
D gene: TRBD1
V gene: TRBV27
CDR3 protein: CTSSYRGYNEQFF
CDR3 DNA: TGTACCAGCAGTTACAGGGGATACAATGAGCAGTTCTTC

clone size: .
J gene: TRBJ2-2
D gene: .
V gene: TRBV7-9
CDR3 protein: CASSLTGELFF
CDR3 DNA: TGTGCCAGCAGCCTAACCGGGGAGCTGTTTTTT

clone size: .
J gene: TRBJ2-1
D gene: .
V gene: TRBV7-9
CDR3 protein: CASSLLEGQNNEQFF
CDR3 DNA: TGTGCCAGCAGCTTACTCGAGGGCCAAAACAATGAGCAGTTCTTC

clone size: .
J gene: TRBJ2-5
D gene: TRBD2
V gene: TRBV9
CDR3 protein: CASSAPQAGVYETQYF
CDR3 DNA: TGTGCCAGCAGCGCCCCCCAAGCGGGAGTATACGAGACCCAGTACTTC

clone size: few
J gene: TRBJ2-3
D gene: TRBD2
V gene: TRBV30
CDR3 protein: CAWSAPGGWADTQYF
CDR3 DNA: TGTGCCTGGAGTGCCCCGGGGGGTTGGGCAGATACGCAGTATTTT

clone size: .
J gene: TRBJ2-4
D gene: TRBD1
V gene: TRBV9
CDR3 protein: CASSVGDRGNIQYF
CDR3 DNA: TGTGCCAGCAGCGTAGGGGACAGGGGGAACATTCAGTACTTC

clone size: .
J gene: TRBJ2-1
D gene: .
V gene: TRBV18
CDR3 protein: CASSGTRGSYNEQFF
CDR3 DNA: TGTGCCAGCTCCGGGACGCGGGGCTCCTACAATGAGCAGTTCTTC